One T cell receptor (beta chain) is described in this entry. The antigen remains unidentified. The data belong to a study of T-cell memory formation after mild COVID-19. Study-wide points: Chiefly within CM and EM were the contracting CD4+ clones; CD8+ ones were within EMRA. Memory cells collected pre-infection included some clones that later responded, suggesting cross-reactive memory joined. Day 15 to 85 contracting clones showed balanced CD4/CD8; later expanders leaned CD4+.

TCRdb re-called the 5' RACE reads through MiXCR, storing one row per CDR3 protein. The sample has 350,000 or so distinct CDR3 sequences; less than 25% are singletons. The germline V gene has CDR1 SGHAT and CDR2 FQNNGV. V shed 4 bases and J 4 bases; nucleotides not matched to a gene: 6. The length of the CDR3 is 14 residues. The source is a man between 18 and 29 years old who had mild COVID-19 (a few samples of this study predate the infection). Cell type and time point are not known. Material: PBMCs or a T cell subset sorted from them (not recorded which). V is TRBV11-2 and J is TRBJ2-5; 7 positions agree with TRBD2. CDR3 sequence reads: CASSSRGGSETQYF. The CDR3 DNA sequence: TGTGCCAGCAGCTCCCGCGGGGGTTCAGAGACCCAGTACTTC. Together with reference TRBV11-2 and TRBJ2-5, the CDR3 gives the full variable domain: EAGVAQSPRYKIIEKRQSVAFWCNPISGHATLYWYQQILGQGPKLLIQFQNNGVVDDSQLPKDRFSAERLKGVDSTLKIQPAKLEDSAVYLCASSSRGGSETQYFGPGTRLLVL.